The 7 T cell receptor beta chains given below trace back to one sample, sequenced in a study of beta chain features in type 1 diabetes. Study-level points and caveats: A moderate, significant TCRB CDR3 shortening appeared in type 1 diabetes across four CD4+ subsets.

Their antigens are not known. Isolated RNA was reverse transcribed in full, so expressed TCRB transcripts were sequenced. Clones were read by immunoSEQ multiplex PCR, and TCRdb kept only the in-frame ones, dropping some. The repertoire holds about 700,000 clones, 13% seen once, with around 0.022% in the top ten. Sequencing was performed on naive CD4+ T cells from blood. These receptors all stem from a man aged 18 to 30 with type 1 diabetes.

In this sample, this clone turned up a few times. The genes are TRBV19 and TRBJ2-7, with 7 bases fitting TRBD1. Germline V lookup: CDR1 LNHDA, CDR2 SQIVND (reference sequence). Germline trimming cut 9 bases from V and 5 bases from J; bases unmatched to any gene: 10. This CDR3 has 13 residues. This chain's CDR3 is CASATGKRHEQYF. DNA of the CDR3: TGTGCCAGCGCGACAGGGAAGCGCCACGAGCAGTACTTC.

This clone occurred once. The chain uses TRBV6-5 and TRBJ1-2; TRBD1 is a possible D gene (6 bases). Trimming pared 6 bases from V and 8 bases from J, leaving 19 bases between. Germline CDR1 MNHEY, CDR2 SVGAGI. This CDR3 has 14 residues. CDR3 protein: CASRQGHQHGGYTF. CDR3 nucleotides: TGTGCCAGCAGACAGGGACATCAACACGGAGGCTACACCTTC.

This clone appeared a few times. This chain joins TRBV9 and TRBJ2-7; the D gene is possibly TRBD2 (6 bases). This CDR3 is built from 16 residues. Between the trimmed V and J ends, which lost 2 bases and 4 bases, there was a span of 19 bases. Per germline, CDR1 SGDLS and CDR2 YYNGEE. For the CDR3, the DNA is TGTGCCAGCAGCGTGGGTCTCTCCAACCGGGGGTACGAGCAGTACTTC. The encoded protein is CASSVGLSNRGYEQYF.

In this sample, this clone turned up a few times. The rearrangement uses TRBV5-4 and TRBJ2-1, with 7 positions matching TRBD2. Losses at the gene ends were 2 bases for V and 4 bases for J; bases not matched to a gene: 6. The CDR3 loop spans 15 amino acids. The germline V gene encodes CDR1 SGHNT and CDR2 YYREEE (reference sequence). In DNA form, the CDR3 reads TGTGCCAGCAGCTTATCTCTAGCGGATTACAATGAGCAGTTCTTC. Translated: CASSLSLADYNEQFF.

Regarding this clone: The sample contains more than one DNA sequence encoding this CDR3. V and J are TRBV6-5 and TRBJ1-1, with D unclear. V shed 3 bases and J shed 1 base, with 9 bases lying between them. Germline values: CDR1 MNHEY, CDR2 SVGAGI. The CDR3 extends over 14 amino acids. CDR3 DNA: TGTGCCAGCAGTTATTCACGGAGGAACACTGAAGCTTTCTTT. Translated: CASSYSRRNTEAFF.

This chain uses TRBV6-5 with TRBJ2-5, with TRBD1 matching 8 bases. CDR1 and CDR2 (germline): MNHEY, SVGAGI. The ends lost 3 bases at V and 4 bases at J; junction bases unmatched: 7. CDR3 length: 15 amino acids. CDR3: CASSYRQGLGETQYF. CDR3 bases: TGTGCCAGCAGTTATAGACAGGGGTTAGGAGAGACCCAGTACTTC.

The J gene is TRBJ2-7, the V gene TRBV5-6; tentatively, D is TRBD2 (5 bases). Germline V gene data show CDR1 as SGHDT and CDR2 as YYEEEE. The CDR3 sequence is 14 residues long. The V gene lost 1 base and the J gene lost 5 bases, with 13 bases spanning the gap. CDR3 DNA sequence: TGTGCCAGCAGCTTGTTCTCGGGGTCCCACGAGCAGTACTTC. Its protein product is CASSLFSGSHEQYF.